This T cell receptor (beta chain) was identified during a study of CD8 T cells in Susac syndrome. RNA totalling roughly 0.5 to 1 ug underwent reverse transcription with random hexamers. An immunoSEQ multiplex PCR generated amplified TCR beta CDR3 products spanning 54 Vbeta and 13 Jbeta. TCRdb processed the immunoSEQ multiplex PCR reads anew with MiXCR; each CDR3 protein has one entry. Of over 120,000 distinct CDR3 sequences listed, approximately 94% are singletons. Trimming removed 5 bases from V and 0 bases from J; junction bases left unmatched: 13. From germline, CDR1 is SGHTA and CDR2 FQGNSA. CDR3 length equals 19 residues. Sequencing of TCR beta covered CD8+ and CD4+ T cells obtained from blood. The authors negatively isolated CD8+ and CD4+ T cells and FACS-enriched TEMRA cells.

The chain has TRBV7-2 and TRBJ2-1; 10 bases align to TRBD2. The origin of this receptor is a human donor in good health. Source material: CD4+ T cells from PBMCs. CDR3 nucleotide sequence: TGTGCCAGCAGCAATCACGGACTAGCGGATTCCCCCTCCTACAATGAGCAGTTCTTC. It specifies CASSNHGLADSPSYNEQFF.